The TCR beta chain under discussion was sequenced for a study of beta chain features in type 1 diabetes. CDR3 length: 14 residues. V was shortened by 4 bases and J by 4 bases, with 14 bases between the two germline ends. Germline lookup yields CDR1 MNHEY and CDR2 SMNVEV (reference sequence). Expressed TCRB transcripts were sequenced because the isolated RNA had all been reverse transcribed beforehand. Sequencing was performed with immunoSEQ multiplex PCR; in TCRdb, only in-frame clones are kept and a portion is missing. This sample has 450,000 or so clones; approximately 10% occur once, and the top ten carry 0.035% to 0.05%. This clone was detected a few times.

This sequence was found in a woman aged 18-29 years in good health. The sequenced sample consisted of naive CD4+ T cells from blood. This rearrangement joins TRBV27 to TRBJ2-7; possibly TRBD1 for D (5 bases). The CDR3, as DNA: TGTGCCAGCAGTTCCAGGGCAGGTTCTTACGAGCAGTACTTC. Translated, it gives CASSSRAGSYEQYF.